One T cell receptor beta chain is described in this entry. Its target is unknown. These data originate in a study of shared clonotypes between healthy human individuals. In the study overall: Donor ages ranged 18 to 49 years: a couple of women, a few men. Study-wide points: Rarefaction analysis demonstrated incomplete sorted-subset sequencing notwithstanding large depth. Among a handful of donors, approximately 5.4% of naive CD4 clonotypes were found in common.

The CDR3 is 15 residues long. Looked up from germline, CDR1 is MNHNY and CDR2 is SVGAGI (reference sequence). Trimming cost V 0 bases and J 5 bases, with 11 bases left between them. In replicate PCRs of sorted subsets, approximately 200 ng DNA, 29,000 or so T cell genomes, was used. TCRdb keeps only in-frame clones here, not all; method: immunoSEQ multiplex PCR. The data contain around 700,000 clones, just over 90% of them singletons. Terminally differentiated effector memory CD45RA+ cells were excluded by CCR7 positive selection of CD45RO-negative cells. The chain combines TRBV6-6 with TRBJ2-1; D perhaps matches TRBD2 (6 bases). Material: naive CD8+ T cells sorted from blood. The receptor's source is a man younger than 40 in good health. The CDR3 sequence is CASSYSGGTNNEQFF. CDR3 coding DNA: TGTGCCAGCAGTTACTCCGGAGGGACCAACAATGAGCAGTTCTTC.